The sequence of this T cell receptor beta chain was determined in a study of T cell changes during pregnancy in multiple sclerosis. The data were produced by immunoSEQ multiplex PCR, yet TCRdb's version contains in-frame clones alone and is incomplete. The table lists approximately 30,000 clones, about nine tenths of them singletons. The germline gives CDR1 MNHNS, CDR2 SASEGT. The CDR3 consists of 14 residues. V was clipped by 4 bases and J by 5 bases; unmatched bases: 7. This sequence originates from a female donor with multiple sclerosis, enrolled in a pregnancy study. The V and J genes are TRBV6-1 and TRBJ2-7; 8 bases are shared with TRBD2. The source material was CD8+ T cells from peripheral blood mononuclear cells, sampled in the first trimester of pregnancy. Here the CDR3 DNA reads TGTGCCAGCAGTGGGGGGACTAGTAGCCACGAGCAGTACTTC. Translating gives CASSGGTSSHEQYF.